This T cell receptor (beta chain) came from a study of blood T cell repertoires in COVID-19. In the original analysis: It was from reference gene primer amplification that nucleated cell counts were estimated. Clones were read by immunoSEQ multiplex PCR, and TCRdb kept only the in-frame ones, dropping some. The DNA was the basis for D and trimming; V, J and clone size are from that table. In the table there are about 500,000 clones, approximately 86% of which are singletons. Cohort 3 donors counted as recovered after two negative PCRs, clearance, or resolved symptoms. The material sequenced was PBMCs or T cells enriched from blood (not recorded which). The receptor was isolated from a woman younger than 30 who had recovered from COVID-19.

CDR3: CAWSWRAYLYGYTF. CDR3 nucleotide sequence: TGTGCCTGGAGTTGGAGGGCCTACCTCTATGGCTACACCTTC. This chain uses TRBV30 with TRBJ1-2; the D is unclear. The V end lost 2 bases, the J end lost 4 bases, and 14 bases lay between the germline ends. Germline V lookup: CDR1 GTSNPN, CDR2 SVGIG (reference sequence). The CDR3 sequence is 14 residues long.